The T cell receptor (beta chain) described here comes from a study of early T cells in non-severe SARS-CoV-2 infection. Study summary: Sequencing was performed on bulk RNA from unsorted whole blood, leaving chains unpaired. General study results and limits: The study's VDJdb matching favored anti-spike CD8 responses and missed private and CD4 specificities.

Attached unique molecular identifiers marked individual cDNA molecules. One entry per CDR3 protein, called by TCRdb with MiXCR from the 5' RACE reads. The sample has roughly 83,000 distinct CDR3 sequences; around 12% are singletons. To note about this clonotype: Antigen: not known.

Trimming cost V 8 bases and J 4 bases, with 12 bases left between them. Germline V CDR1 and CDR2: MGHDK, SYGVNS. The CDR3 extends over 13 amino acids. This chain joins TRBV25-1 and TRBJ2-1; D remains ambiguous. This TCR derives from an adult who was a healthcare worker with PCR-confirmed SARS-CoV-2 infection or an uninfected control (not recorded which). The source was whole blood, collected at baseline. The CDR3 sequence is CASVPESYNEQFF. The CDR3 DNA reads as TGTGCCAGCGTACCGGAATCTTACAATGAGCAGTTCTTC.